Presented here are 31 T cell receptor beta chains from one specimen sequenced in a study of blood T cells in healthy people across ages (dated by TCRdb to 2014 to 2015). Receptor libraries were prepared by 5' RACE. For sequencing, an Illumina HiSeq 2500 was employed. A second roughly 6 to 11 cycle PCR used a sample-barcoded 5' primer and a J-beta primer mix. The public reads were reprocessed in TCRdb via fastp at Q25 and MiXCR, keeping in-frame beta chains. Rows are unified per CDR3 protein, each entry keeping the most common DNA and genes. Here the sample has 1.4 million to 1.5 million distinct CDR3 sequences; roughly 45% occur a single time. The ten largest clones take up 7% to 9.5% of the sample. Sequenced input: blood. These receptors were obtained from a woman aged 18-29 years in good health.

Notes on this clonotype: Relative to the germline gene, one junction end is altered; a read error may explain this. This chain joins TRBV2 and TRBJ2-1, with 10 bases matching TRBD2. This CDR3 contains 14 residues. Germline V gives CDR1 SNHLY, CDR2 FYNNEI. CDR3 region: CVSKIWTSGNEQFF. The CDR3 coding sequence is TGTGTCAGCAAGATTTGGACTAGCGGCAATGAGCAGTTCTTC. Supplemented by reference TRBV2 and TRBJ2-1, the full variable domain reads EPEVTQTPSHQVTQMGQEVILRCVPISNHLYFYWYRQILGQKVEFLVSFYNNEISEKSEIFDDQFSVERPDGSNFTLKIRSTKLEDSAMYFCVSKIWTSGNEQFFGPGTRLTVL.

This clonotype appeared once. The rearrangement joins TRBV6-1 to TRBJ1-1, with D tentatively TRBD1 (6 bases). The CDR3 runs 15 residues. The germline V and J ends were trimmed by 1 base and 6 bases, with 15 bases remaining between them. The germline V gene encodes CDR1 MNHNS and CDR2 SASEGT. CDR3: CASSEVSFRGPEAFF. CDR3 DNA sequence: TGTGCCAGCAGTGAAGTAAGTTTCAGGGGCCCTGAAGCTTTCTTT.

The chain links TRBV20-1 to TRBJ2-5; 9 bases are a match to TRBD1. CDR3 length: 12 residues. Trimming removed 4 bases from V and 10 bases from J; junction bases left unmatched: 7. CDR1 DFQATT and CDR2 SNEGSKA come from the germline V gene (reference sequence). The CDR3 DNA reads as TGCAGTGCTACGACAGGGGGGTCGGACCAGTACTTC. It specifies CSATTGGSDQYF.

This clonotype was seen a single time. This CDR3 is CSASLSGQWDTEAFF. The CDR3 bases are TGCAGTGCTAGTTTGTCCGGTCAGTGGGACACTGAAGCTTTCTTT. The genes are TRBV20-1 and TRBJ1-1; D is uncertain. This CDR3 is built from 15 residues. Germline CDR1 DFQATT, CDR2 SNEGSKA (reference sequence). V lost 3 bases, J lost 3 bases, and 17 bases lay in between.

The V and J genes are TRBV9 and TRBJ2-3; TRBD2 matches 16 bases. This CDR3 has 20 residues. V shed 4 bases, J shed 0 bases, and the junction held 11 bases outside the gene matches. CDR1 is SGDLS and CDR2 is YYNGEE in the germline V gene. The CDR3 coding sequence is TGTGCCAGCAGCCCGTCGGGACTAGCGGGGGGGCTTCATAGCACAGATACGCAGTATTTT. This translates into CASSPSGLAGGLHSTDTQYF. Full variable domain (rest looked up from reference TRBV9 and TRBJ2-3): DSGVTQTPKHLITATGQRVTLRCSPRSGDLSVYWYQQSLDQGLQFLIQYYNGEERAKGNILERFSAQQFPDLHSELNLSSLELGDSALYFCASSPSGLAGGLHSTDTQYFGPGTRLTVL.

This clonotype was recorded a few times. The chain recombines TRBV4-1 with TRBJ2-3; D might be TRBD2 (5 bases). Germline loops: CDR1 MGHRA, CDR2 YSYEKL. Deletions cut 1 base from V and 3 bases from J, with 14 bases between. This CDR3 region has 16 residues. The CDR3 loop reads CASSQVSLAETDTQYF. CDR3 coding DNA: TGCGCCAGCAGCCAAGTAAGCCTAGCTGAGACAGATACGCAGTATTTT.

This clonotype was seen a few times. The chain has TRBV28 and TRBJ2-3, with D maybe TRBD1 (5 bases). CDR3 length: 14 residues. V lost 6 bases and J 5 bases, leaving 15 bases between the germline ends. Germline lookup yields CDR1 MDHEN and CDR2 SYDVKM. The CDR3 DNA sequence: TGTGCCAGCAGCCCCCCTGGGGCCGGAGATACGCAGTATTTT. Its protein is CASSPPGAGDTQYF.

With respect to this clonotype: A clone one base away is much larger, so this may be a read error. CDR3 sequence: CSAPRQGNQPQHF. In nucleotides, the CDR3 is TGCAGTGCTCCTCGACAGGGCAATCAGCCCCAGCATTTT. This chain uses TRBV20-1 with TRBJ1-5; weak D call: TRBD1 (6 bases). The CDR3 has 13 amino acids. Trimming removed 5 bases from V and 2 bases from J, with 10 bases in between. Germline V gene data show CDR1 as DFQATT and CDR2 as SNEGSKA (reference sequence).

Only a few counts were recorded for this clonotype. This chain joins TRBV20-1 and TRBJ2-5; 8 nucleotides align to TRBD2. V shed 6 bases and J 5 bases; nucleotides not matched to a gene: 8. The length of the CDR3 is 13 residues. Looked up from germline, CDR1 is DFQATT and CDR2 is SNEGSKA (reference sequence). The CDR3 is CSALLPGGETQYF. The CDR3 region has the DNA TGCAGTGCCCTCCTCCCGGGAGGGGAGACCCAGTACTTC.

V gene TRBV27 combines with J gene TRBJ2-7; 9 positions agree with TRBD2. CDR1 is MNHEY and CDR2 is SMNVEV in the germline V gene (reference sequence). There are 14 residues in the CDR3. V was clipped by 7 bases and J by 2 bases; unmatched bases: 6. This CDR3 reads CASTGTSRPYEQYF. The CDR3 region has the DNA TGTGCCAGCACTGGGACTAGCAGACCCTACGAGCAGTACTTC.

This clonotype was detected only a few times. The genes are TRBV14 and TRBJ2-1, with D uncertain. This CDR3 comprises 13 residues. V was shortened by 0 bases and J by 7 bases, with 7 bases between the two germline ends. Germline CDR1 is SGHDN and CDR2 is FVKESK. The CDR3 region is CASSQDMGNEQFF. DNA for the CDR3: TGTGCCAGCAGCCAAGATATGGGGAATGAGCAGTTCTTC.

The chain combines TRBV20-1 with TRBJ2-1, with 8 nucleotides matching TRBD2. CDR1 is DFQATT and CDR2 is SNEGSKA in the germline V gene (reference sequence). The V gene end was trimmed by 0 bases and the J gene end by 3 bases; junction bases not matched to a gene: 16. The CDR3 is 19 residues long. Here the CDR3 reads CSAREGVRLARGLYNEQFF. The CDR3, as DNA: TGCAGTGCTAGAGAGGGGGTAAGACTAGCGAGAGGGCTCTACAATGAGCAGTTCTTC.

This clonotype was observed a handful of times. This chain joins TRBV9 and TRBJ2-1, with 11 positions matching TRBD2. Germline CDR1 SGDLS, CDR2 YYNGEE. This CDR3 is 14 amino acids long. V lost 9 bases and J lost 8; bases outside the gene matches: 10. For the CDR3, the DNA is TGTGCCACCTCTTTTAGCGGGGGGGCCGATGAGCAGTTCTTC. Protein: CATSFSGGADEQFF.

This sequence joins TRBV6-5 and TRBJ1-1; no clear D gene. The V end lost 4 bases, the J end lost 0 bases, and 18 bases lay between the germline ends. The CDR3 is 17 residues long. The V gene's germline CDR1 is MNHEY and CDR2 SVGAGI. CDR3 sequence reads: CASSFRRGIPMNTEAFF. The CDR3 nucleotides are TGTGCCAGCAGTTTTCGCAGAGGGATCCCTATGAACACTGAAGCTTTCTTT.

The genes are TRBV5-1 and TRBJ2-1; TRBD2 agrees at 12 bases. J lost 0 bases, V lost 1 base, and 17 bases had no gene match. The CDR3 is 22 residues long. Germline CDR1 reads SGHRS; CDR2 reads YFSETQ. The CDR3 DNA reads TGCGCCAGCAGCTTGAGGCTAGCGGGAGGGCCAAGTCCCCCAAGCTCCTACAATGAGCAGTTCTTC. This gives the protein CASSLRLAGGPSPPSSYNEQFF.

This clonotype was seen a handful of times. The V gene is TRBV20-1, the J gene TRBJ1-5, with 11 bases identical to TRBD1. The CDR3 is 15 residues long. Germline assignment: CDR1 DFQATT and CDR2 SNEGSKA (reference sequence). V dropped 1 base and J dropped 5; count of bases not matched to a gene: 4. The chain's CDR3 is CSARGRTGGDQPQHF. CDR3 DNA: TGCAGTGCTAGAGGTAGGACAGGGGGCGATCAGCCCCAGCATTTT.

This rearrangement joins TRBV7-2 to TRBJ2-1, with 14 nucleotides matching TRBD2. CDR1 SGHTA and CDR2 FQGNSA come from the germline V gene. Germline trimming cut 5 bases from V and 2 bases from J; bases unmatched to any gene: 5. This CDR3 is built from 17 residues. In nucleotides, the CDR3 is TGTGCCAGCAGCCTGAGACTAGCGGGGGGGACCTACAATGAGCAGTTCTTC. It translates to CASSLRLAGGTYNEQFF.

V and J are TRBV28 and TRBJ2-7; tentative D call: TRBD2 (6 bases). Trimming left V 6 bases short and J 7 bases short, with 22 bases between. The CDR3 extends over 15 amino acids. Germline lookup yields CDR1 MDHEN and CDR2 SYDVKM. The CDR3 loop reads CASSGGYAGFWEQYF. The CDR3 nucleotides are TGTGCCAGCAGCGGAGGATACGCGGGGTTTTGGGAGCAGTACTTC.

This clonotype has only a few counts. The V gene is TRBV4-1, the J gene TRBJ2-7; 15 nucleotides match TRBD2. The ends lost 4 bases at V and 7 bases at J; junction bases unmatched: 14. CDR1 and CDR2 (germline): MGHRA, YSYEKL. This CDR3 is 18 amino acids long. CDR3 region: CASSRGLAGGTAYNEQYF. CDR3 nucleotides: TGCGCCAGCAGCCGGGGACTAGCGGGGGGAACGGCCTACAATGAGCAGTACTTC.

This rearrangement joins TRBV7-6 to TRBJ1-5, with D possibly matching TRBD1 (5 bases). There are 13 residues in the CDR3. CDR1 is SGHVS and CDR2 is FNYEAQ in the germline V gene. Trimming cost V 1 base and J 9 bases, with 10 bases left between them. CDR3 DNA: TGTGCCAGCAGCTTAGGGCCGGGGACGCCCCAGCATTTT. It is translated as CASSLGPGTPQHF.

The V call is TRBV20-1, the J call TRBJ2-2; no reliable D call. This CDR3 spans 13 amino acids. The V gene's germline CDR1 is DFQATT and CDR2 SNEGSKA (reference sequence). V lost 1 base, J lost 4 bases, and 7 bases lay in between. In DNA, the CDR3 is TGCAGTGCTAGAGCAGGATCCACCGGGGAGCTGTTTTTT. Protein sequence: CSARAGSTGELFF.

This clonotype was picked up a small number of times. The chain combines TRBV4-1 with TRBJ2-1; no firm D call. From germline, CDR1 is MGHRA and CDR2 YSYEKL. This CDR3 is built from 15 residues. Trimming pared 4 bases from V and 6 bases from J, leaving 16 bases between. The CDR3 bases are TGCGCCAGCAGCCGGGAAGGAGCTAAGGGCAATGAGCAGTTCTTC. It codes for CASSREGAKGNEQFF.

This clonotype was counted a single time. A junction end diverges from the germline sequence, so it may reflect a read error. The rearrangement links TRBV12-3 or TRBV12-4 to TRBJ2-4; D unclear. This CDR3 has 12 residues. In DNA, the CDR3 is TGTGCCAGCCGGATAGGGAAAAACGTTCAGTACTTC. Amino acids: CASRIGKNVQYF.

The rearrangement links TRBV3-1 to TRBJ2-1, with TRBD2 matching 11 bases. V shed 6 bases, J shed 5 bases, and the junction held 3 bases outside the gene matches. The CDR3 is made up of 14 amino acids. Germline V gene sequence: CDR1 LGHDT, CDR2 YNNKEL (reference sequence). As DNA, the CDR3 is TGTGCCAGCAGTCCTAGCGGGGGGCACAATGAGCAGTTCTTC. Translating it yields CASSPSGGHNEQFF.

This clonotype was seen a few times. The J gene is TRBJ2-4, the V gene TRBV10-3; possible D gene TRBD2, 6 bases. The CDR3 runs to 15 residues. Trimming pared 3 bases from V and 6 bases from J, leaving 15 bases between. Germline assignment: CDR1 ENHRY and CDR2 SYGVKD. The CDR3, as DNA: TGTGCCATCAGTGAATCCGGGTTGGGAGGAAACATTCAGTACTTC. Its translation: CAISESGLGGNIQYF.

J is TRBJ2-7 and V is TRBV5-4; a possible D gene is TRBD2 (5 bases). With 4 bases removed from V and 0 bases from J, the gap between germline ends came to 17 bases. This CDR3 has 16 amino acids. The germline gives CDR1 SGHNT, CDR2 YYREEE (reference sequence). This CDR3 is CASSPSGLTSSYEQYF. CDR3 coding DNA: TGTGCCAGCAGCCCGTCCGGACTCACTAGCTCCTACGAGCAGTACTTC. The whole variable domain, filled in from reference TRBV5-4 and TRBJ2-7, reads ETGVTQSPTHLIKTRGQQVTLRCSSQSGHNTVSWYQQALGQGPQFIFQYYREEENGRGNFPPRFSGLQFPNYSSELNVNALELDDSALYLCASSPSGLTSSYEQYFGPGTRLTVT.

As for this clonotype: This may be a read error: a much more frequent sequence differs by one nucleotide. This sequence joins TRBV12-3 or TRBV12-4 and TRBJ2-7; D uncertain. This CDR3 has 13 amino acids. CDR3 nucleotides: TGTGCCGGCAGTTCCACCGGGTCCTACGAGCAGTACTTC. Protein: CAGSSTGSYEQYF.

The CDR3 DNA reads TGTGCCAGCAGTGATTTAGCGGGAGAGGGACATACGCAGTATTTT. It yields the protein CASSDLAGEGHTQYF. V usage is TRBV2 and J usage is TRBJ2-3, with TRBD2 identical over 9 bases. Germline V gene sequence: CDR1 SNHLY, CDR2 FYNNEI. This CDR3 region has 15 residues. The junction had 8 bases not matched to a gene; V was cut back by 3 bases and J by 7 bases.

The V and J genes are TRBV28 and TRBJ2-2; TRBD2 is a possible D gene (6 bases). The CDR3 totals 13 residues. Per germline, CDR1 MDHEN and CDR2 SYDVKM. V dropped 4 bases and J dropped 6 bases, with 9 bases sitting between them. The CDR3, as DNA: TGTGCCAGCAGTTCCGGGGAGGCCGGGGAGCTGTTTTTT. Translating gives CASSSGEAGELFF.

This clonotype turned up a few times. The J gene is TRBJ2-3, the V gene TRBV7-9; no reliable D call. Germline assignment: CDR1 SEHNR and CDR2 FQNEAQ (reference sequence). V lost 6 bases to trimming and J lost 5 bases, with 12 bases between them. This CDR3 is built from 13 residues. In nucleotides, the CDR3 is TGTGCCAGCAGTCACCGCCTGGGAGATACGCAGTATTTT. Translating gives CASSHRLGDTQYF.

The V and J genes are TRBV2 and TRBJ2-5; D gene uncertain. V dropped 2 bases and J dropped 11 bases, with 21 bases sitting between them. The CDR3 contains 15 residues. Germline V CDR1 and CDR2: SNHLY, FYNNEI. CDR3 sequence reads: CASSENGLGYNEQYF. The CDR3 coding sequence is TGTGCCAGCAGTGAAAATGGGTTAGGCTACAATGAGCAGTACTTC.